These 8 T cell receptor beta chains came from one sample sequenced in a study of a mutant IDH1 vaccine in newly diagnosed glioma. Using immunoSEQ multiplex PCR, the repertoire was profiled, and TCRdb retains in-frame clones only, with some absent. Found here are tens of thousands of clones, 91% of them singletons; the top ten hold approximately 2.5%. Indicated time point: week 11, during vaccination. In every dose of vaccine, 300 ug of mutant IDH1 20-mer peptide was given alongside topical imiquimod. Their cognate antigens are unknown. This specimen consisted of PBMCs, obtained from a glioma patient whose treatment included an IDH1 peptide vaccine. All receptors come from a man over 45 with glioma.

The chain uses TRBV30 and TRBJ1-2; D is possibly TRBD1 (5 bases). CDR1 and CDR2 (germline): GTSNPN, SVGIG (reference sequence). The CDR3 contains 13 residues. Trimming took 4 bases from V and 8 from J, leaving 17 bases between them. The CDR3 DNA reads as TGTGCCTGGACCCGGGGGGTAGGTTACGGCTACACCTTC. Encoded protein: CAWTRGVGYGYTF. The complete variable domain, with remaining parts taken from reference TRBV30 and TRBJ1-2, reads SQTIHQWPATLVQPVGSPLSLECTVEGTSNPNLYWYRQAAGRGLQLLFYSVGIGQISSEVPQNLSASRPQDRQFILSSKKLLLSDSGFYLCAWTRGVGYGYTFGSGTRLTVV.

V gene TRBV28 combines with J gene TRBJ2-5, with 8 bases identical to TRBD1. Trimming took 6 bases from V and 3 from J; bases not matched to a gene: 6. The CDR3 is 14 residues long. Germline V gene data show CDR1 as MDHEN and CDR2 as SYDVKM. CDR3 nucleotide sequence: TGTGCCAGCAGCCGCAGGGGGCGGAAAGAGACCCAGTACTTC. This translates into CASSRRGRKETQYF.

The V call is TRBV28, the J call TRBJ2-3; 8 bases are a match to TRBD2. The germline gives CDR1 MDHEN, CDR2 SYDVKM. The CDR3 runs to 14 residues. V gave up 7 bases and J gave up 3 bases; unmatched junction bases: 6. The CDR3 here is CASNSGGPTDTQYF. CDR3 DNA sequence: TGTGCCAGCAATTCGGGAGGGCCGACAGATACGCAGTATTTT. The complete variable domain, with remaining parts taken from reference TRBV28 and TRBJ2-3, reads DVKVTQSSRYLVKRTGEKVFLECVQDMDHENMFWYRQDPGLGLRLIYFSYDVKMKEKGDIPEGYSVSREKKERFSLILESASTNQTSMYLCASNSGGPTDTQYFGPGTRLTVL.

The J gene is TRBJ1-1, the V gene TRBV5-1; TRBD1 matches 7 bases. Germline CDR1 SGHRS, CDR2 YFSETQ. The ends lost 3 bases at V and 0 bases at J; junction bases unmatched: 11. This CDR3 comprises 17 residues. CDR3 sequence (DNA): TGCGCCAGCAGCTCTATCACAACAGGGGTAATGAACACTGAAGCTTTCTTT. Encoded protein: CASSSITTGVMNTEAFF.

V usage is TRBV5-6 and J usage is TRBJ1-2, with a weak D call TRBD1 (5 bases). There are 14 residues in the CDR3. The germline V and J ends were trimmed by 4 bases and 4 bases, with 14 bases remaining between them. Germline V gene sequence: CDR1 SGHDT, CDR2 YYEEEE. Written as DNA, the CDR3 is TGTGCCAGCAGCCAGGGCGGACTCAGCTATGGCTACACCTTC. Translation: CASSQGGLSYGYTF.

This chain uses TRBV19 with TRBJ2-3; TRBD1 agrees at 8 bases. After removal of 6 bases from V and 4 bases from J, the junction contained 6 bases not matched to a gene. The CDR3 spans 14 residues. Germline-derived CDR1 and CDR2 are LNHDA and SQIVND (reference sequence). In DNA, the CDR3 is TGTGCCAGTAGGGATTCACAGGGGGCAGATACGCAGTATTTT. This sequence encodes CASRDSQGADTQYF.

This chain connects TRBV6-6 to TRBJ1-5, with D unclear. Trimming took 0 bases from V and 11 from J, leaving 8 bases between them. This CDR3 is built from 12 residues. CDR1 and CDR2 (germline): MNHNY, SVGAGI (reference sequence). The CDR3 loop is CASSYSGGAQHF. CDR3 nucleotides: TGTGCCAGCAGTTACTCGGGCGGGGCCCAGCATTTT.

This chain connects TRBV11-2 to TRBJ2-2; no clear D gene. The CDR3 has 13 amino acids. Germline V lookup: CDR1 SGHAT, CDR2 FQNNGV. Trimming shortened V by 1 base and J by 6 bases, and 6 bases separated the two germline ends. The DNA for the CDR3 is TGTGCCAGCAGCTTAGGTCCTCCCGGGGAGCTGTTTTTT. Translation: CASSLGPPGELFF.